This paragraph covers one T cell receptor (beta chain) sequence. Here immunoSEQ multiplex PCR was the method, and the copy in TCRdb shows in-frame clones only, minus some. The sample records about 680,000 clones, roughly 90% being singletons. The CDR3 is 14 amino acids. Germline CDR1 and CDR2: LNHDA and SQIVND (reference sequence). Trimming removed 3 bases from V and 10 bases from J, with 15 bases in between. Treatment specified: around 19 received Ad26.COV2.S at low or high dose, single or two shots; several received placebo; per-sample allocation not given. Day 63 after the first vaccine or placebo injection was the time point for sampling. The sample belongs to a study of Ad26.COV2.S vaccination and SARS-CoV-2 variants.

Sample: peripheral blood, taken in a trial of Ad26.COV2.S vaccine versus placebo. The gene calls are TRBV19 and TRBJ1-4; D gene unclear. This TCR derives from a person between 18 and 65 years old who received the Ad26.COV2.S COVID-19 vaccine or a placebo. DNA for the CDR3: TGTGCCAGTAGTATGGACGGAGGAGCCCTAAAACTGTTTTTT. Translating gives CASSMDGGALKLFF.